The clone carrying this T cell receptor beta chain was recorded only once. Its antigen is not identified. Libraries were prepared by immunoSEQ multiplex PCR; TCRdb keeps only in-frame clonotypes and omits some of them. The repertoire has about 9,500 clones, 85% to 90% of them found once; the top ten carry approximately 9.9%. The entry originates in a study of graft-versus-host responses after intestinal transplantation. Whole-study context: Among the recipients, all got anti-thymocyte globulin induction and then tacrolimus and steroids for around 3 years. Broader study findings: Patients who carried graft-donor T cell macrochimerism also had high graft-versus-host to host-versus-graft clonal ratios in their allografts. The study associated peak circulating GvH clone levels with early post-transplant HvG declines.

Germline V gene data show CDR1 as LNHDA and CDR2 as SQIVND (reference sequence). Trimming at V came to 5 bases and at J to 5 bases, leaving 8 bases not matched to a gene. The CDR3 is made up of 15 amino acids. The sequencing here drew on PBMCs, taken more than 230 days after intestinal transplant. The sequence came from a human patient who received an intestinal transplant, so some T cells may come from the graft donor. The rearrangement uses TRBV19 and TRBJ1-1; TRBD1 matches 10 bases. As DNA, the CDR3 is TGTGCCAGTAGTTCTAGGACAGGGGGAGGAACTGAAGCTTTCTTT. This codes for CASSSRTGGGTEAFF.